These 22 T cell receptor beta chains share one sample of origin, sequenced in a study of early T cells in non-severe SARS-CoV-2 infection. TCRdb recomputed calls from the 5' RACE reads with MiXCR, one row per CDR3 protein. Of some 71,000 distinct CDR3 sequences listed, 9.5% were seen once; the top ten hold 5.9%. Sequenced material: whole blood. These receptors were obtained from an adult who was a healthcare worker with PCR-confirmed SARS-CoV-2 infection or an uninfected control (not recorded which).

V usage is TRBV2 and J usage is TRBJ2-1; 14 nucleotides align to TRBD2. Germline values: CDR1 SNHLY, CDR2 FYNNEI. The CDR3 runs to 14 residues. Trimming took 3 bases from V and 16 from J; bases not matched to a gene: 8. CDR3 sequence reads: CASSEGLAGDPHFF. The CDR3 region has the DNA TGTGCCAGCAGTGAGGGACTAGCGGGGGACCCCCATTTCTTC.

Only a few counts were recorded for this clonotype. This chain connects TRBV6-2 or TRBV6-3 to TRBJ2-1; D unresolved. V lost 0 bases, J lost 4 bases, and 10 bases lay in between. The CDR3 spans 15 residues. Germline lookup yields CDR1 MNHEY and CDR2 SVGEGT. CDR3 protein: CASSYSNSRYNEQFF. DNA of the CDR3: TGTGCCAGCAGTTACTCGAATTCCAGGTACAATGAGCAGTTCTTC.

This sequence joins TRBV5-5 and TRBJ2-7; D possibly corresponds to TRBD2 (5 bases). Germline-derived CDR1 and CDR2 are SGHKS and YYEKEE (reference sequence). The CDR3 has 14 amino acids. The V end lost 4 bases, the J end lost 2 bases, and 13 bases lay between the germline ends. CDR3 DNA: TGTGCCAGCAGCCCGAGGGCAGTAGCCTACGAGCAGTACTTC. It codes for CASSPRAVAYEQYF.

This clonotype was detected ten times or more. The V and J genes are TRBV11-2 and TRBJ2-5; tentative D call: TRBD2 (6 bases). The germline gives CDR1 SGHAT, CDR2 FQNNGV. The CDR3 consists of 14 residues. Deletions cut 4 bases from V and 7 bases from J, with 16 bases between. This CDR3 is CASSSGRERGTQYF. The CDR3 nucleotides are TGTGCCAGCAGCTCGGGACGGGAGAGGGGGACCCAGTACTTC.

The table lists this clonotype with a few counts. V is TRBV6-1 and J is TRBJ2-1, with unresolved D. The CDR3 totals 14 residues. Germline CDR1 is MNHNS and CDR2 is SASEGT. V was clipped by 2 bases and J by 8 bases, with 13 bases between them. The CDR3 loop is CASSEFGPIHEQFF. CDR3 bases: TGTGCCAGCAGTGAATTCGGCCCCATCCATGAGCAGTTCTTC.

The V and J genes are TRBV20-1 and TRBJ2-1; 13 nucleotides align to TRBD2. V shed 5 bases, J shed 1 base, and the junction held 8 bases outside the gene matches. The CDR3 is 17 amino acids. The germline V gene has CDR1 DFQATT and CDR2 SNEGSKA (reference sequence). Here the CDR3 reads CSALGLAGVGSYNEQFF. The CDR3 DNA is TGCAGTGCTCTTGGACTAGCGGGAGTAGGGTCCTACAATGAGCAGTTCTTC.

This clonotype occurred a few times. The chain couples TRBV3-1 to TRBJ1-1; no clear D. The V end was cut by 0 bases, the J end by 0 bases, with 5 bases between. This CDR3 is 14 amino acids long. CDR1 is LGHDT, CDR2 YNNKEL, per germline (reference sequence). The CDR3: CASSQDTVNTEAFF. Here the CDR3 DNA reads TGTGCCAGCAGCCAAGATACAGTGAACACTGAAGCTTTCTTT.

This clonotype has just a few counts. The chain carries TRBV5-5 and TRBJ1-5; a possible D gene is TRBD1 (5 bases). The ends were cut back, 5 bases at V and 7 bases at J, with 19 bases in the middle. The CDR3 length is 15 residues. Germline V gene sequence: CDR1 SGHKS, CDR2 YYEKEE (reference sequence). The CDR3 is CASSLDGDSPQPQHF. The DNA for the CDR3 is TGTGCCAGCAGTCTGGATGGGGACTCTCCCCAGCCCCAGCATTTT.

This chain joins TRBV10-2 and TRBJ2-7; no definite D call. The CDR3 has 11 amino acids. V gave up 0 bases and J gave up 13 bases, with 10 bases separating them. Per the germline V gene, CDR1 is WSHSY and CDR2 is SAAADI. The CDR3 reads CASSESDGEYF. In DNA form, the CDR3 reads TGCGCCAGCAGTGAGTCGGACGGTGAATACTTC.

The rearrangement links TRBV3-1 to TRBJ1-2, with unresolved D. Germline V gene data show CDR1 as LGHDT and CDR2 as YNNKEL (reference sequence). The V end lost 0 bases, the J end lost 5 bases, and 13 bases lay between the germline ends. This CDR3 spans 15 amino acids. CDR3 bases: TGTGCCAGCAGCCAAGATTTCAGGCAAGAATATGGCTACACCTTC. Translating it yields CASSQDFRQEYGYTF.

This clonotype was picked up a small number of times. The gene calls are TRBV5-5 and TRBJ2-5, with D possibly being TRBD1 or TRBD2 (6 bases each). This CDR3 is 15 amino acids long. CDR1 is SGHKS and CDR2 is YYEKEE in the germline V gene (reference sequence). Trimming removed 2 bases at V and 2 bases at J, with 13 bases between. CDR3 sequence (DNA): TGTGCCAGCAGCTTTCCGTGGGGGGCACAAGAGACCCAGTACTTC. Protein: CASSFPWGAQETQYF. Complete variable domain (other parts from reference TRBV5-5 and TRBJ2-5): DAGVTQSPTHLIKTRGQQVTLRCSPISGHKSVSWYQQVLGQGPQFIFQYYEKEERGRGNFPDRFSARQFPNYSSELNVNALLLGDSALYLCASSFPWGAQETQYFGPGTRLLVL.

The sample holds a few counts of this clonotype. A read error may produce the germline difference seen at one junction end. The rearrangement joins TRBV20-1 to TRBJ2-3, with 7 bases matching TRBD2. The CDR3 contains 15 residues. CDR1 and CDR2 from the germline V gene are DFQATT and SNEGSKA (reference sequence). The CDR3 here is CSARAGIAGSDTQYF. CDR3 nucleotide sequence: TGCAGTGCGAGAGCGGGGATCGCTGGGTCAGATACGCAGTATTTT.

The chain links TRBV29-1 to TRBJ2-5, with 8 bases lining up with TRBD2. The length of the CDR3 is 13 residues. Trimming at V came to 3 bases and at J to 2 bases, leaving 2 bases not matched to a gene. Germline V gene sequence: CDR1 SQVTM, CDR2 ANQGSEA. The CDR3 DNA sequence: TGCAGCGTTGACCCGGGAGGGCAAGAGACCCAGTACTTC. Translation: CSVDPGGQETQYF.

This clonotype was detected ten times or more. The chain recombines TRBV12-3 or TRBV12-4 with TRBJ1-5; no definite D call. The V end lost 1 base, the J end lost 3 bases, and 13 bases lay between the germline ends. The CDR3 consists of 16 residues. CDR3 sequence: CASSLGPPKINQPQHF. CDR3 bases: TGTGCCAGCAGTTTAGGGCCCCCCAAGATCAATCAGCCCCAGCATTTT.

This clonotype has a handful of counts. This chain connects TRBV10-1 to TRBJ2-7; 10 positions agree with TRBD2. CDR1 is WNHNN and CDR2 is SYGVQD in the germline V gene (reference sequence). J gave up 7 bases and V 6 bases, and 9 bases lay outside the gene matches. The CDR3 is made up of 14 amino acids. CDR3 sequence reads: CASRPSGSPGEQYF. Written as DNA, the CDR3 is TGCGCCAGCAGGCCTAGCGGGAGTCCCGGAGAGCAGTACTTC.

This clonotype appeared many times. In DNA, the CDR3 is TGCGCCAGCAGCGGGGGGACGGGGAGCGATTCGAGAGCTTTCTTT. This translates into CASSGGTGSDSRAFF. V is TRBV5-1 and J is TRBJ1-1; weak D call: TRBD1 (5 bases). CDR1 is SGHRS and CDR2 is YFSETQ in the germline V gene. The CDR3 length is 15 residues. Trimming shortened V by 4 bases and J by 10 bases, and 23 bases separated the two germline ends.

The chain carries TRBV19 and TRBJ2-2; TRBD2 agrees at 12 bases. The CDR3 contains 17 residues. Germline V gene data show CDR1 as LNHDA and CDR2 as SQIVND (reference sequence). With V trimmed by 5 bases and J by 7 bases, 11 bases remained unmatched. The CDR3 sequence: CASSPGDTSGRNGELFF. Here the CDR3 DNA reads TGTGCCAGTAGTCCTGGCGACACTAGCGGGAGGAACGGGGAGCTGTTTTTT. Looking up the rest from reference TRBV19 and TRBJ2-2 gives the full variable domain: DGGITQSPKYLFRKEGQNVTLSCEQNLNHDAMYWYRQDPGQGLRLIYYSQIVNDFQKGDIAEGYSVSREKKESFPLTVTSAQKNPTAFYLCASSPGDTSGRNGELFFGEGSRLTVL.

In its sample, this clonotype was seen a few times. V and J are TRBV7-9 and TRBJ1-3, with a weak D call TRBD1 (5 bases). Germline V gene data show CDR1 as SEHNR and CDR2 as FQNEAQ (reference sequence). This CDR3 has 14 residues. The V and J ends lost 3 bases and 0 bases respectively, with 6 bases between them. The CDR3 loop reads CASSLGDSGNTIYF. CDR3 DNA: TGTGCCAGCAGCTTGGGGGACTCTGGAAACACCATATATTTT.

In this sample, this clonotype turned up many times. One junction end disagrees with the germline gene, perhaps due to a read error. V is TRBV20-1 and J is TRBJ2-3, with unresolved D. There are 12 residues in the CDR3. Germline-derived CDR1 and CDR2 are DFQATT and SNEGSKA (reference sequence). The CDR3 DNA is TGCAGTGATAGACGAGACACAGATACGCAGTATTTT. Amino acids: CSDRRDTDTQYF.

This clonotype was counted ten times or more. V gene TRBV6-5 combines with J gene TRBJ2-3, with 14 bases lining up with TRBD2. Germline assignment: CDR1 MNHEY and CDR2 SVGAGI. The CDR3 length is 17 residues. V trimming: 2 bases; J trimming: 1 base; junction bases outside the gene matches: 2. CDR3 sequence: CASSYGGLAGGTDTQYF. The CDR3 DNA sequence: TGTGCCAGCAGTTACGGGGGACTAGCGGGGGGCACAGATACGCAGTATTTT.

The sample holds a few counts of this clonotype. The chain joins TRBV12-5 to TRBJ2-3; D not resolved. There are 14 residues in the CDR3. Germline V gene data show CDR1 as LGHNT and CDR2 as FRNRAP. Trimming stripped 5 bases from V and 2 bases from J, with 11 bases between. The CDR3 region is CASGQTRDTDTQYF. The CDR3 DNA follows: TGTGCTAGTGGTCAAACAAGGGACACAGATACGCAGTATTTT.

This clonotype was recorded many times. The chain uses TRBV7-3 and TRBJ2-3; perhaps TRBD2 as D (5 bases). From germline, CDR1 is SGHTA and CDR2 FQGTGA. This CDR3 has 14 residues. V was clipped by 3 bases and J by 5 bases, with 12 bases between them. The CDR3 nucleotides read TGTGCCAGCAGCTTCGGGCTAGCCCAAGATACGCAGTATTTT. This codes for CASSFGLAQDTQYF.